Listed below are T cell receptor beta chains from one sample, sequenced in a study of OX40 agonist ivuxolimab in advanced cancers. The protocol was immunoSEQ multiplex PCR, while the TCRdb copy is restricted to in-frame clones and leaves out a portion. The sample lists 25,000 to 35,000 clones, around 88% occurring once. Sequencing was performed on CD4+ or CD8+ T cells sorted from blood, taken in a trial of the OX40 agonist ivuxolimab. These receptors all stem from an adult with an advanced solid tumor such as melanoma, head and neck, liver or kidney cancer. CDR3s include the opening cysteine and the closing phenylalanine or tryptophan. Each record gives: J gene, D gene, V gene, clone size, CDR3 DNA, CDR3 protein. D genes are given only for firm matches. Part of the rows lack a size; the others show once, few, many or a class for expanded clones.

J: TRBJ2-6; D: NA; V: TRBV18; size: NA; DNA: TGTGCCAGCTCACCACCAGTTCTTGGGGCCAACGTCCTGACTTTC; CDR3: CASSPPVLGANVLTF
J: TRBJ2-1; D: TRBD2; V: TRBV27; size: NA; DNA: TGTGCCAGCAGTTTGGGAGGGTATGAAGGAAACAATGAGCAGTTCTTC; CDR3: CASSLGGYEGNNEQFF
J: TRBJ2-2; D: TRBD1; V: TRBV6-5; size: NA; DNA: TGTGCCAGCAGTAGCAGGGGGTTCACCGGGGAGCTGTTTTTT; CDR3: CASSSRGFTGELFF
J: TRBJ1-4; D: TRBD1; V: TRBV11-3; size: few; DNA: TGTGCCAGCAGCAACAGGGGGACTAATGAAAAACTGTTTTTT; CDR3: CASSNRGTNEKLFF
J: TRBJ1-1; D: NA; V: TRBV9; size: once; DNA: TGTGCCAGCAGCCAAGGACAGCCGAACACTGAAGCTTTCTTT; CDR3: CASSQGQPNTEAFF
J: TRBJ1-5; D: TRBD1; V: TRBV6-6; size: NA; DNA: TGTGCCAGCAGGAGGGACAGTTATAGCAATCAGCCCCAGCATTTT; CDR3: CASRRDSYSNQPQHF
J: TRBJ2-1; D: TRBD1; V: TRBV28; size: NA; DNA: TGTGCCAGCAGTAACCGACAGGGGGCGTTTGAGCAGTTCTTC; CDR3: CASSNRQGAFEQFF
J: TRBJ1-6; D: NA; V: TRBV5-1; size: NA; DNA: TGCGCCAGCAGCCCCTGGACGGCGAGCTCCTATAATTCACCCCTCCACTTT; CDR3: CASSPWTASSYNSPLHF
J: TRBJ2-1; D: TRBD2; V: TRBV10-3; size: NA; DNA: TGTGCCATCAGGCCACCCCGGGACAGAGGACTAGCGGGGGGGTCCAATGAGCAGTTCTTC; CDR3: CAIRPPRDRGLAGGSNEQFF
J: TRBJ2-6; D: NA; V: TRBV7-9; size: NA; DNA: TGTGCCAGCAGCCCCCCGTTATCTGGGGCCAACGTCCTGACTTTC; CDR3: CASSPPLSGANVLTF
J: TRBJ2-7; D: NA; V: TRBV23-1; size: NA; DNA: TGCGCCAGCAGTCATTGGGCGAGGCACTCCTACGAGCAGTACTTC; CDR3: CASSHWARHSYEQYF
J: TRBJ2-7; D: NA; V: TRBV19; size: NA; DNA: TGTGCCAGTAGTGCGTCAGGGGCCTACGAGCAGTACTTC; CDR3: CASSASGAYEQYF
J: TRBJ1-6; D: NA; V: TRBV6-6; size: NA; DNA: TGTGCCAGCAGTCAGAGGACAGATTCACCCCTCCACTTT; CDR3: CASSQRTDSPLHF
J: TRBJ2-7; D: TRBD2; V: TRBV6-5; size: NA; DNA: TGTGCCAGCAGTTACCCGGGGACTAGCGGTGCCTACGAGCAGTACTTC; CDR3: CASSYPGTSGAYEQYF
J: TRBJ2-7; D: NA; V: TRBV5-6; size: NA; DNA: TGTGCCAGCAGCTTTCCGGGGGACAGCTACGAGCAGTACTTC; CDR3: CASSFPGDSYEQYF
J: TRBJ1-6; D: NA; V: TRBV27; size: NA; DNA: TGTGCCAGCAGTCTCCGGGGCCCCTATAATTCACCCCTCCACTTT; CDR3: CASSLRGPYNSPLHF
J: TRBJ1-1; D: NA; V: TRBV6-5; size: few; DNA: TGTGCCAGCAGGGCGGGCAGCGGGCGGAACACTGAAGCTTTCTTT; CDR3: CASRAGSGRNTEAFF
J: TRBJ2-7; D: NA; V: TRBV9; size: NA; DNA: TGTGCCAGCAGCGTAGCAGCGGCAAGCTCCTACGAGCAGTACTTC; CDR3: CASSVAAASSYEQYF
J: TRBJ1-1; D: TRBD1; V: TRBV5-6; size: NA; DNA: TGTGCCAGCAGCCGGACAGGCCTCACTGAAGCTTTCTTT; CDR3: CASSRTGLTEAFF
J: TRBJ2-7; D: NA; V: TRBV6-5; size: NA; DNA: TGTGCCAGCAGTTCCGGACAGATCTACGAGCAGTACTTC; CDR3: CASSSGQIYEQYF
J: TRBJ1-1; D: NA; V: TRBV6-6; size: few; DNA: TGTGCCAGCACACAGGCGAGGAACACTGAAGCTTTCTTT; CDR3: CASTQARNTEAFF
J: TRBJ1-2; D: NA; V: TRBV10-3; size: NA; DNA: TGTGCCATCAGTACTGGACAACTAAACTATGGCTACACCTTC; CDR3: CAISTGQLNYGYTF
J: TRBJ1-2; D: TRBD1; V: TRBV11-1; size: NA; DNA: TGTGCCAGCAGCCGACCTTCGGACAGGGCGGGACACACCTTC; CDR3: CASSRPSDRAGHTF
J: TRBJ1-4; D: TRBD1; V: TRBV25-1; size: NA; DNA: TGTGCCAGCAGTGAATCTCGGGACAGGGGGCGAGAAAAACTGTTTTTT; CDR3: CASSESRDRGREKLFF
J: TRBJ2-2; D: TRBD2; V: TRBV5-6; size: NA; DNA: TGTGCCAGCAGCTTGGGACTAGCAGTTCCCGGGGAGCTGTTTTTT; CDR3: CASSLGLAVPGELFF
J: TRBJ2-5; D: NA; V: TRBV5-1; size: NA; DNA: TGCGCCAGCAGCTTGGGGACCCAACCGGGGGCCCAAGAGACCCAGTACTTC; CDR3: CASSLGTQPGAQETQYF
J: TRBJ1-2; D: NA; V: TRBV2; size: NA; DNA: TGTGCCAGCAGTGGCCCTGAGGGAGGCTATGGCTACACCTTC; CDR3: CASSGPEGGYGYTF
J: TRBJ1-4; D: TRBD1; V: TRBV6-5; size: NA; DNA: TGTGCCAGCAGTTGGAACAGGGGGCCTGAAAAACTGTTTTTT; CDR3: CASSWNRGPEKLFF
J: TRBJ2-7; D: NA; V: TRBV10-3; size: NA; DNA: TGTGCCATCAGTGAAAGAAAGGGGGGCCACGAGCAGTACTTC; CDR3: CAISERKGGHEQYF
J: TRBJ1-1; D: NA; V: TRBV27; size: NA; DNA: TGTGCCAGCAGTTTATCGACCCGGGCGGGCACTGAAGCTTTCTTT; CDR3: CASSLSTRAGTEAFF
J: TRBJ2-7; D: NA; V: TRBV27; size: NA; DNA: TGTGCCAGCAGGCAAGGGCCCTACGAGCAGTACTTC; CDR3: CASRQGPYEQYF
J: TRBJ2-6; D: NA; V: TRBV10-1; size: NA; DNA: TGCGCCAGCAGTGATTGGATCGCACAAAGTCGGGCCAACGTCCTGACTTTC; CDR3: CASSDWIAQSRANVLTF
J: TRBJ2-1; D: NA; V: TRBV27; size: NA; DNA: TGTGCCAGCAGTTTAGGGCAGGGCCCCTACAATGAGCAGTTCTTC; CDR3: CASSLGQGPYNEQFF
J: TRBJ1-5; D: NA; V: TRBV27; size: NA; DNA: TGTGCCAGCAGTTTAGGAGGGGATCAGCCCCAGCATTTT; CDR3: CASSLGGDQPQHF
J: TRBJ2-3; D: NA; V: TRBV11-2; size: NA; DNA: TGTGCCAGCAGCTTAGTGGGCATGAGCACAGATACGCAGTATTTT; CDR3: CASSLVGMSTDTQYF
J: TRBJ1-2; D: NA; V: TRBV5-1; size: once; DNA: TGCGCCAGCAGCTCGACATTTAACTATGGCTACACCTTC; CDR3: CASSSTFNYGYTF
J: TRBJ2-5; D: NA; V: TRBV29-1; size: once; DNA: TGCAGCGTGGGGGGGGTGACAGGGACCTTAGGGGAGACCCAGTACTTC; CDR3: CSVGGVTGTLGETQYF
J: TRBJ2-6; D: TRBD1; V: TRBV6-4; size: NA; DNA: TGTGCCACCCCTGGCTGGGACAGGGGTTCTGGGGCCAACGTCCTGACTTTC; CDR3: CATPGWDRGSGANVLTF
J: TRBJ2-1; D: TRBD2; V: TRBV4-2; size: NA; DNA: TGTGCCAGCAGCCAATGGACTAGCGGGGATGTACGCAATGAGCAGTTCTTC; CDR3: CASSQWTSGDVRNEQFF
J: TRBJ1-2; D: NA; V: TRBV6-5; size: few; DNA: TGTGCCAGCAGTTACGATGGGGCCGCAGTTAACTATGGCTACACCTTC; CDR3: CASSYDGAAVNYGYTF
J: TRBJ1-5; D: NA; V: TRBV7-8; size: NA; DNA: TGTGCCAGCAGCTGGCGCCCCCGGGACGGGAGATTCCAGCATTTT; CDR3: CASSWRPRDGRFQHF
J: TRBJ1-2; D: NA; V: TRBV2; size: NA; DNA: TGTGCCAGCCGTTACAGAGACTATGGCTACACCTTC; CDR3: CASRYRDYGYTF
J: TRBJ1-1; D: NA; V: TRBV15; size: NA; DNA: TGTGCCACCAGTTTGACGATACAGGAGAACACTGAAGCTTTCTTT; CDR3: CATSLTIQENTEAFF